This T cell receptor beta chain was captured in a study of cytomegalovirus exposure and HLA in healthy donors (dated by TCRdb to 2016 to 2017). Describing the broader study: An earlier analysis of some 500 of the donors reported approximately 270 Gb of sequence data and 100 million to 140 million unique TCR beta sequences from some 180 million T cells. The number of typed donors differed by locus: about 620-630 for A, B, C, DRB1 and DQB1; approximately 530 for DQA1; over 600 for DPA1; and roughly 450 for DPB1. Among about 410 genotyped donors of the cohort, an average of around 250,000 unique TCR beta nucleotide sequences was sequenced per donor, of which approximately 18% were non-productive. An early release that covered roughly 600 HLA-typed donors contained approximately 300 gigabases of sequencing data and tens of millions of unique TCR sequences. Along with the approximately 700-subject first cohort, a separate validation cohort of around 110 different subjects was used. To predict cytomegalovirus infection status, the study combined high-throughput TCR immunosequencing, statistical association of individual TCRs with disease status, and machine learning. Rather than drawing on any new phenotypic data, the later analysis identified candidate immune exposures from TCR beta sequences and the way those sequences occurred across donors. All discovery cohort repertoires had been generated using a single sequencing platform. Of the roughly 400 genotyped donors, less than 90% were placed in the genetic ancestry cluster associated with self-reported Caucasian donors. Class I and class II HLA loci were covered by the typing at four-digit resolution. To study patterns of TCR occurrence, a later analysis re-analyzed previously published TCR beta repertoires from under 750 donors and added high-resolution HLA genotyping. The study was designed to test whether signatures of past pathogen exposure could be identified by cataloging public T cell receptors. The T cell repertoires of some 670 subjects were profiled by immunosequencing and related to cytomegalovirus serostatus. Donor age, sex, ethnicity and CMV serostatus were compiled alongside the repertoire data. A later genetic analysis took genome-wide SNP genotypes for about 55% of the roughly 700 donors and used that subset as a discovery cohort. To decide whether each TCR beta V gene segment behaved as functional or pseudogenic, an earlier analysis of nearly 600 of the donors relied on high-throughput TCR beta sequencing. Roughly five DR-DQ haplotypes were handled as single units for association and clustering, since linkage in the cohort was strong. What the study reported, not specific to this receptor: In an earlier analysis of about 600 of the donors, most TCR beta V segments appeared in productive rearrangements about 87% or about 30% of the time, broadly matching IMGT annotations. Because the 87-base-pair reads could not distinguish some IMGT-functional V segments, including TRBV6-2 and TRBV6-3, those segments were excluded. A later analysis found that TCR association rates varied across HLA loci, with DRB1 alleles showing the most associated TCRs and HLA-C alleles the fewest. In both the original and validation cohorts, the classifier was reported to diagnose cytomegalovirus status with high specificity and sensitivity. A few of the identified cytomegalovirus-associated TCR beta chains were confirmed in vitro to be specific for cytomegalovirus antigens. This cohort had only TCR beta chains sequenced, and the lack of alpha or paired-chain data limited which features could be detected. Because HLA typing was unavailable for some donors at each locus, only the typed subset was used in association tests. A later genetic analysis associated a missense DCLRE1C variant with V-gene and J-gene trimming of TCR beta chains, and an independent cohort replicated the association. Most TCR sequences were seen in very few donors, while some public TCRs were found in many individuals. The presence/absence analyses assumed that sequencing depth was roughly uniform across donors, and that assumption may not be true. In a later analysis, most CMV-associated TCR beta chains were found to appear HLA-restricted, with HLA associations seemingly driven largely by CMV exposure. Assigning TCR associations to individual alleles was difficult when HLA alleles, especially DR and DQ, strongly co-occurred. Compared with the approximately 720-donor mean, donors in an Asian-associated ancestry cluster had fewer N-insertions in productive TCRs, according to a later genetic analysis. A later analysis associated approximately 17,000 TCR beta sequences with specific HLA alleles at a false discovery rate of 0.05. For the cohort, immune exposure information was limited to CMV serostatus. Correlated functional status among segregating V segments might be attributable to linkage disequilibrium, but an unknown experimental factor could not be ruled out. A later analysis reported that several top co-occurrence clusters appeared linked to parvovirus B19, influenza, CMV and Epstein-Barr virus. Because counts were too low, seventeen rarely observed V segments, including chromosome 9 orphons, were excluded from the earlier analysis of 587 of the donors. In a later analysis, HLA-associated TCR beta chains were found to be more clonally expanded and to have lower generation probabilities than equally common non-associated chains. A total of 150 or so TCR beta chains were listed by the study as associated with cytomegalovirus. According to the authors, the approach could potentially be generalized to other disease states and immunological phenotypes. A further reported finding was that TCR beta sequences accurately predicted the HLA-A and HLA-B alleles for most subjects in the first cohort. A group of highly shared sequence variants was considered likely to be a technical artifact of the sequencing pipeline.

This clone was picked up a small number of times. Its specific antigen is unknown. Per-base qualities were not stored, and no clone one base away is much larger. The cohort was made up of roughly 670 healthy bone marrow donors. At the time of sampling, all cohort members were nominally healthy, though unrecorded immune exposures were likely present. The donor tested CMV seronegative, placing the donor among the roughly 350 seronegative members of the cohort. A peripheral blood sample was collected from each donor, and TCR beta sequencing was performed on peripheral blood mononuclear cells. The Qiagen DNeasy Blood Extraction Kit was used to extract genomic DNA from the blood cell samples. Library preparation was by the immunoSEQ multiplex PCR assay. A mixture of 60 forward primers for TCR Vbeta segments and 13 reverse primers for TCR Jbeta segments was used in the multiplex PCR. A multiplex PCR assay on genomic DNA amplified the CDR3 region of rearranged TCR beta genes. Amplified TCR beta libraries were sequenced as 87-base-pair reads on the Illumina HiSeq System. The authors' analysis ran thus. A later analysis tallied around 87 million unique TCR beta chains across the 550 to 850 repertoires, and approximately 12 million of those chains were shared by two or more donors. To remove PCR and sequencing errors, raw reads were error-corrected and collapsed into unique sequences using a nearest-neighbor algorithm that merged closely related sequences. V, D and J gene segments were assigned by aligning CDR3 sequences to IMGT reference sequences. For a sequence to be retained, at least a six-nucleotide match to both a V gene segment and a J gene segment was required. A rearrangement counted as productive if the CDR3 had no stop codons and remained in frame with V and J, and every other rearrangement counted as non-productive. CDR3 was defined by IMGT convention, running from the second conserved V-encoded cysteine to the conserved J-encoded phenylalanine. The earlier analysis of some 600 of the donors excluded sequences that lacked an unambiguous match to a single V gene segment. In an earlier analysis of several hundred of the donors, V segments were called functional above 56.7% productive rearrangements and were called segregating when the between-donor standard deviation exceeded 5%. A statistical classification framework was built for diagnosing cytomegalovirus status from the catalog of TCR beta chain sequences. In a later analysis, TCR nucleotide sequences were compared against IMGT/GENE-DB human TR gene sequences so that V and J genes could be assigned. In a later analysis, CDR3 sequences and most-parsimonious VDJ recombination scenarios were assigned using the TCRdist pipeline. A later analysis defined each TCR beta chain by its CDR3 amino acid sequence plus V-gene family, and excluded reads lacking a unique V-gene family. As a way to deal with suspected cross-contamination and a sequencing artifact, a later analysis dropped 450 to 600 nucleotide sequences that were highly shared and had low generation probability. In a later analysis, a clonal expansion index for each public chain was calculated from normalized within-repertoire ranks of inferred template counts. Generation probabilities in a later analysis came from a VDJ recombination model fitted to out-of-frame rearrangements, and those results were checked against IGoR. Hypergeometric tests were used in a later analysis to score TCR-TCR, TCR-HLA and TCR-CMV co-occurrence, with a repertoire-size bias correction applied to the TCR pairs. False discovery rates were estimated in a later analysis by permuting HLA or CMV assignments 20 times. In a later analysis, co-occurring TCRs were grouped using DBSCAN, and TCRdist sequence similarity was added for clustering within HLA-allele-positive subsets. For co-occurrence clustering, repertoires with fewer than 30,000 or more than 120,000 public chains were excluded, along with four or five repertoires with anomalous nucleotide sharing. Entries here come from immuneACCESS through TCRdb and include only in-frame sequences with V and J called. Some clones fail to appear in such tables; in the studies checked, an unresolved V gene covers under half of the shortfall, and the cause of the remainder is unknown. V and J calls and clone size are copied from that table; D and trimming were computed from the DNA. A total of roughly 160,000 clones appear in this sample, roughly 71% of them only once. The ten top clones hold over 1.2% of the sample.

At the junction V is shortened by 7 bases and J by 0 bases, with 10 bases in between. The germline V gene gives CDR1 as SNHLY and CDR2 as FYNNEI. The CDR3 runs 13 amino acids, cysteine and phenylalanine included. The only DNA kept is the CDR3, 39 bases in frame from the first base. The chain is made from TRBV2 and TRBJ2-7, with the D segment identity uncertain. This clonotype was obtained from a girl aged 5-17 years in good health and CMV-seronegative. Material for sequencing was PBMCs. In nucleotide form, the sequence is TGTGCCAGCAAGGCGAGGAGCTCCTACGAGCAGTACTTC. Protein translation: CASKARSSYEQYF.